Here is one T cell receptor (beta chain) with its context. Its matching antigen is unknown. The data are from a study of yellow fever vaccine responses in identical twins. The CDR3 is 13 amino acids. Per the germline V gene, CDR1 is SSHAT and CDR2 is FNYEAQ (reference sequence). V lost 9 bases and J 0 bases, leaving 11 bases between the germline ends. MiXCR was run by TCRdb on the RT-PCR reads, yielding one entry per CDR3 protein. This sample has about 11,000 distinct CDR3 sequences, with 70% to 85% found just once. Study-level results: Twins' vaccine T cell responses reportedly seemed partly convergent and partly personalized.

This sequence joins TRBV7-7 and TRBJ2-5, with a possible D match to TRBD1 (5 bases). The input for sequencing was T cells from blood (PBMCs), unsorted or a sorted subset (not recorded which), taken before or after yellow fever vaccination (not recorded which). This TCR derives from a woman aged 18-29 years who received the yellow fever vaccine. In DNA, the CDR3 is TGTGCCAGTGGAGCAGGGTACCAAGAGACCCAGTACTTC. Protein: CASGAGYQETQYF.